Sequencing of this TCR beta chain was carried out in a study of spatial heterogeneity in lung cancer. TCRdb reanalysed the 5' RACE reads using MiXCR and keeps one entry per CDR3 protein. The table includes 40,000 to 45,000 distinct CDR3 sequences, approximately 13% detected once. Trimming shortened V by 4 bases and J by 5 bases, and 14 bases separated the two germline ends. The germline gives CDR1 SGHTA, CDR2 FQGNSA. The CDR3 is 14 residues long. This sample's time point: sample taken at primary tumor resection. Whole RNA, isolated from tumor, nontumor lung or frozen PBMC, was sequenced without prior sorting.

The source material was PBMCs, sampled at surgery. The J gene is TRBJ2-5, the V gene TRBV7-2; D may be TRBD1 or TRBD2 (5 bases each). The receptor's source is a male donor with early-stage non-small cell lung cancer. The CDR3 DNA is TGTGCCAGCAGCTCCGATCTAGGGGACGAGACCCAGTACTTC. It encodes CASSSDLGDETQYF. The full variable domain, in which reference TRBV7-2 and TRBJ2-5 provide the parts outside the CDR3, is GAGVSQSPSNKVTEKGKDVELRCDPISGHTALYWYRQSLGQGLEFLIYFQGNSAPDKSGLPSDRFSAERTGGSVSTLTIQRTQQEDSAVYLCASSSDLGDETQYFGPGTRLLVL.